One and the same sample provided the 9 T cell receptor beta chains below, sequenced in a study of T cells in Graves' hyperthyroidism and ophthalmopathy. RNA transcripts served as the template for amplifying TCR beta CDR3 regions. HTBI primers drove first-round RT-PCR of the TCR CDR3. One entry per CDR3 protein, called by TCRdb with MiXCR from the multiplex PCR reads. The sample carries 500,000 or so distinct CDR3 sequences, more than 15% recorded once. The sequencing input was blood. The receptors were gathered from a woman aged 25-40 years with Graves' ophthalmopathy.

In this sample, this clonotype turned up many times. The chain is built from TRBV10-3 and TRBJ2-7; TRBD2 matches at 13 bases. V trimming: 6 bases; J trimming: 3 bases; junction bases outside the gene matches: 2. The CDR3 extends over 14 amino acids. Germline V gene sequence: CDR1 ENHRY, CDR2 SYGVKD. The CDR3 loop is CAIRLAGGHYEQYF. CDR3 in DNA: TGTGCCATCAGACTAGCGGGAGGGCACTACGAGCAGTACTTC.

This clonotype was found many times. The rearrangement links TRBV20-1 to TRBJ1-1; TRBD1 might be the D (6 bases). CDR1 and CDR2 (germline): DFQATT, SNEGSKA (reference sequence). The CDR3 has 17 residues. Trimming stripped 0 bases from V and 1 base from J, with 18 bases between. CDR3 residues: CSARDVTKGGANTEAFF. The CDR3 bases are TGCAGTGCTAGAGATGTTACCAAGGGGGGGGCGAACACTGAAGCTTTCTTT.

This clonotype was counted only a few times. This chain links TRBV5-6 with TRBJ1-1; D unresolved. Germline-derived CDR1 and CDR2 are SGHDT and YYEEEE. The CDR3 runs to 11 residues. Trimming pared 2 bases from V and 7 bases from J, leaving 6 bases between. This CDR3 is CASSFTNEAFF. The CDR3 DNA follows: TGTGCCAGCAGCTTCACCAATGAAGCTTTCTTT.

The count of this clonotype is one. A much larger clone lies a single base off, so this may be a read error. The rearrangement links TRBV7-2 to TRBJ1-1; 7 nucleotides align to TRBD1. This CDR3 is built from 15 residues. J was trimmed by 0 bases and V by 8 bases; bases with no gene match: 9. Germline V gene data show CDR1 as SGHTA and CDR2 as FQGNSA. The CDR3 DNA reads TGTGCCAGCGCCCCACAGGGGCTGATGAACACTGAAGCTTTCTTT. As protein: CASAPQGLMNTEAFF.

Many counts were recorded for this clonotype. The chain is built from TRBV4-3 and TRBJ2-1, with D uncertain. CDR3 length equals 15 residues. V lost 1 base and J lost 5, with 12 bases in between. Germline values: CDR1 LGHNA, CDR2 YSLEER. The CDR3 nucleotides are TGCGCCAGCAGCCAAGTGGGCTATACAAACAATGAGCAGTTCTTC. Translation gives CASSQVGYTNNEQFF.

This clonotype was counted at least ten times. The V and J genes are TRBV7-9 and TRBJ2-7, with D possibly being TRBD2 (6 bases). This CDR3 region has 14 residues. Between the trimmed V and J ends, which lost 5 bases and 0 bases, there was a span of 11 bases. The V gene's germline CDR1 is SEHNR and CDR2 FQNEAQ (reference sequence). DNA for the CDR3: TGTGCCAGCAGCCAACGGGGGAGCTCCTACGAGCAGTACTTC. It yields the protein CASSQRGSSYEQYF.

This clonotype was seen at least ten times. In nucleotides, the CDR3 is TGCAGCGCATATGGGACTAGCGGGAGGGCCCTCGTTGAGCAGTTCTTC. Translation: CSAYGTSGRALVEQFF. The chain carries TRBV20-1 and TRBJ2-1; TRBD2 matches 16 bases. CDR3 length equals 16 residues. Looked up from germline, CDR1 is DFQATT and CDR2 is SNEGSKA (reference sequence).

This clonotype was recorded many times. The chain employs TRBV7-3 and TRBJ2-7, with TRBD2 matching 13 bases. With 5 bases clipped from V and 2 bases from J, the junction kept 6 bases outside the gene matches. The CDR3 sequence is 16 residues long. CDR1 is SGHTA, CDR2 FQGTGA, per germline. The CDR3 sequence: CASSPAGLAGAYEQYF. DNA of the CDR3: TGTGCCAGCAGCCCCGCCGGACTAGCGGGAGCCTACGAGCAGTACTTC.

This clonotype was detected a few times. An end of the junction differs from the germline gene, which may be a read error. The chain joins TRBV7-2 to TRBJ2-7; TRBD2 is a possible D gene (6 bases). This CDR3 has 14 amino acids. In germline, CDR1 is SGHTA, CDR2 FQGNSA. The DNA of the CDR3 is TGTGCCAACAGCTTAGCGGACGGATCCTACGAGCAGTACTTC. Protein: CANSLADGSYEQYF.